One sample yielded the 14 T cell receptor beta chains listed below, sequenced in a study of beta chain features in type 1 diabetes. cDNA synthesis used the whole RNA isolate, giving expressed TCRB sequences. Measured with immunoSEQ multiplex PCR; TCRdb has only the in-frame clones, and not every one. The sample carries hundreds of thousands of clones, roughly 15% recorded once. The sequenced sample consisted of naive CD4+ T cells from blood. Source of these receptors: a woman between 18 and 29 years old in good health.

This clone was detected only a few times. The V gene is TRBV10-3, the J gene TRBJ1-1, with unresolved D. The V gene lost 7 bases and the J gene lost 8 bases, with 20 bases spanning the gap. CDR1 ENHRY and CDR2 SYGVKD come from the germline V gene. This CDR3 has 14 amino acids. The CDR3 DNA reads TGTGCCATCACCGACGTTGGATTCGGCAGAGAAGCTTTCTTT. Its translation is CAITDVGFGREAFF.

This clone was seen a few times. The chain carries TRBV5-1 and TRBJ2-3, with 9 bases fitting TRBD2. Losses at the gene ends were 2 bases for V and 6 bases for J; bases not matched to a gene: 10. The CDR3 is made up of 16 amino acids. Germline CDR1 and CDR2: SGHRS and YFSETQ. CDR3 sequence reads: CASSFDPTSGLDTQYF. DNA of the CDR3: TGCGCCAGCAGCTTTGACCCTACTAGCGGGCTGGATACGCAGTATTTT. Complete variable domain (other parts from reference TRBV5-1 and TRBJ2-3): KAGVTQTPRYLIKTRGQQVTLSCSPISGHRSVSWYQQTPGQGLQFLFEYFSETQRNKGNFPGRFSGRQFSNSRSEMNVSTLELGDSALYLCASSFDPTSGLDTQYFGPGTRLTVL.

This clone has a handful of counts. The gene calls are TRBV15 and TRBJ1-4; TRBD1 is a possible D gene (5 bases). V dropped 3 bases and J dropped 7 bases, with 15 bases sitting between them. There are 15 residues in the CDR3. The germline V gene has CDR1 LNHNV and CDR2 YYDKDF (reference sequence). Here the CDR3 DNA reads TGTGCCACCAGCAGGGTAGACAGAAGAAGTGAAAAACTGTTTTTT. Translating it yields CATSRVDRRSEKLFF.

This clone was observed a handful of times. The rearrangement joins TRBV7-8 to TRBJ2-1; 7 positions agree with TRBD2. This CDR3 contains 15 residues. V shed 5 bases, J shed 5 bases, and the junction held 9 bases outside the gene matches. The germline CDR1 and CDR2 sequences are SGHVS and FQNEAQ. CDR3 coding DNA: TGTGCCAGCAGCCTCGGACTAGGGTTGAACAATGAGCAGTTCTTC. Its protein is CASSLGLGLNNEQFF.

This clone was seen a few times. This chain uses TRBV27 with TRBJ2-6, with no clear D. The germline V gene has CDR1 MNHEY and CDR2 SMNVEV (reference sequence). The CDR3 extends over 13 amino acids. With 2 bases removed from V and 2 bases from J, the gap between germline ends came to 1 base. CDR3 nucleotides: TGTGCCAGCAGTTTAGCTGGGGCCAACGTCCTGACTTTC. It is translated as CASSLAGANVLTF.

This clone was seen more than once but under ten times. This sequence joins TRBV5-1 and TRBJ2-6; TRBD1 agrees at 8 bases. Trimming removed 4 bases from V and 0 bases from J; junction bases left unmatched: 9. This CDR3 region has 18 residues. Germline CDR1 and CDR2: SGHRS and YFSETQ. CDR3 amino acids: CASSVRDRSSSGANVLTF. For the CDR3, the DNA is TGCGCCAGCAGCGTCCGGGACAGGTCTTCCTCTGGGGCCAACGTCCTGACTTTC.

The chain is built from TRBV28 and TRBJ2-7; D remains ambiguous. The CDR3 has 14 residues. V lost 6 bases, J lost 3 bases, and 15 bases lay in between. Germline V gene sequence: CDR1 MDHEN, CDR2 SYDVKM. CDR3 region: CASRPRVTHYEQYF. The CDR3 DNA reads as TGTGCCAGCAGGCCCCGGGTCACACACTACGAGCAGTACTTC.

The J gene is TRBJ1-1, the V gene TRBV13, with D tentatively TRBD1 (6 bases). Trimming stripped 8 bases from V and 4 bases from J, with 17 bases between. CDR1 and CDR2 from the germline V gene are PRHDT and FYEKMQ (reference sequence). The CDR3 has 14 residues. CDR3 region: CASLKGGGGTEAFF. The CDR3 DNA follows: TGTGCCAGCTTAAAGGGAGGGGGGGGCACTGAAGCTTTCTTT. Using reference TRBV13 and TRBJ1-1 for the parts outside the CDR3, the full variable domain is AAGVIQSPRHLIKEKRETATLKCYPIPRHDTVYWYQQGPGQDPQFLISFYEKMQSDKGSIPDRFSAQQFSDYHSELNMSSLELGDSALYFCASLKGGGGTEAFFGQGTRLTVV.

Only a few counts were recorded for this clone. V usage is TRBV7-2 and J usage is TRBJ2-3, with D perhaps TRBD2 (5 bases). V was shortened by 1 base and J by 7 bases, with 12 bases between the two germline ends. The CDR3 totals 14 residues. Germline-derived CDR1 and CDR2 are SGHTA and FQGNSA. In DNA form, the CDR3 reads TGTGCCAGCAGCTTAGAACTAGTTCGTAATACGCAGTATTTT. Translation gives CASSLELVRNTQYF.

This clone was counted between two and nine times. V usage is TRBV6-7 and J usage is TRBJ2-6, with a possible D match to TRBD1 (6 bases). Being an ORF, TRBV6-7 has a function that is uncertain. V lost 6 bases, J lost 2 bases, and 14 bases lay in between. The CDR3 length is 16 residues. CDR3 loop: CASSKTGPPGANVLTF. The CDR3 DNA is TGTGCCAGCAGCAAGACAGGACCCCCTGGGGCCAACGTCCTGACTTTC.

This rearrangement joins TRBV7-9 to TRBJ2-5, with 13 positions matching TRBD2. CDR3 length: 14 amino acids. The V and J ends lost 8 bases and 4 bases, in that order; junction bases with no gene match: 4. The germline V gene encodes CDR1 SEHNR and CDR2 FQNEAQ (reference sequence). CDR3 nucleotides: TGTGCCAGCGGACTAGCGGGAGTGCTAGAGACCCAGTACTTC. It codes for CASGLAGVLETQYF.

This clone appeared a few times. The V gene is TRBV2, the J gene TRBJ2-1, with 9 bases that match TRBD2. With 6 bases clipped from V and 11 bases from J, the junction kept 2 bases outside the gene matches. This CDR3 contains 11 residues. Germline CDR1 is SNHLY and CDR2 is FYNNEI. CDR3 coding DNA: TGTGCCAGCAGGACTAGCGGAAAGCAGTTCTTC. Its protein is CASRTSGKQFF.

This clone was found a few times. The chain couples TRBV21-1 to TRBJ2-3; the table's D call of TRBD1 was not tested on the DNA. TRBV21-1 is deemed a pseudogene. The CDR3 length is 13 residues. The CDR3 protein is CASSKQGRDTQYF. CDR3 DNA sequence: TGTGCCAGCAGCAAACAGGGGCGGGATACGCAGTATTTT.

This clone has only a few counts. The rearrangement joins TRBV4-3 to TRBJ2-3; D ambiguous. CDR1 is LGHNA, CDR2 YSLEER, per germline. The CDR3 runs to 14 residues. The V end lost 4 bases, the J end lost 2 bases, and 10 bases lay between the germline ends. This CDR3 is CASSLEDHTDTQYF. In DNA, the CDR3 is TGCGCCAGCAGCCTTGAGGACCACACAGATACGCAGTATTTT.